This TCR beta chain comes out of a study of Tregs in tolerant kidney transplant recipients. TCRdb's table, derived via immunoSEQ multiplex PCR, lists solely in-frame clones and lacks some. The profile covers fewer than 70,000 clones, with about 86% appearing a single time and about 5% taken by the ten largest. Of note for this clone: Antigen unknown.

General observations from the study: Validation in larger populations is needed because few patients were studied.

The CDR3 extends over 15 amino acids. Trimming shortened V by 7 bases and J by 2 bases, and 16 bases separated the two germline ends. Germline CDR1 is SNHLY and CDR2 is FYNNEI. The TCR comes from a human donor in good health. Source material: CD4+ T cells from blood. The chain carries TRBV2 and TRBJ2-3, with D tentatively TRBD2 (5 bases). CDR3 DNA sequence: TGTGCCAGCATTCGAGCGGCTAGCCTCACAGATACGCAGTATTTT. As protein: CASIRAASLTDTQYF. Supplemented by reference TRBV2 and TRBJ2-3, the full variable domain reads EPEVTQTPSHQVTQMGQEVILRCVPISNHLYFYWYRQILGQKVEFLVSFYNNEISEKSEIFDDQFSVERPDGSNFTLKIRSTKLEDSAMYFCASIRAASLTDTQYFGPGTRLTVL.